Sequencing of this T cell receptor beta chain was carried out in a study of blood T cell repertoires in COVID-19. Across the study: Material from acute and convalescent COVID-19 was sourced from the United States, Italy and Spain. The analysed material was cDNA or gDNA that came from T cells, B-cell-depleted T cells, or PBMCs.

Per the authors' pipeline: For nucleated cells, counts were estimated from reference gene primer amplification. Libraries were prepared by immunoSEQ multiplex PCR; TCRdb keeps only in-frame clonotypes and omits some of them. V and J calls and clone size are as listed in that table; D and trimming were resolved from the DNA. The sample gives about 360,000 clones, around 87% of which show up once; around 3% is in the top ten. Per the germline V gene, CDR1 is PRHDT and CDR2 is FYEKMQ (reference sequence). With 0 bases clipped from V and 8 bases from J, the junction kept 12 bases outside the gene matches. This CDR3 is 17 amino acids long.

V usage is TRBV13 and J usage is TRBJ2-1; 8 bases line up with TRBD2. This receptor was taken from a human donor in a cohort sampled during active COVID-19. Material: peripheral blood. CDR3 coding DNA: TGTGCCAGCAGCTTAGGCCAAGTACGGGGGGGCTTCGATGAGCAGTTCTTC. This codes for CASSLGQVRGGFDEQFF.